This T cell receptor beta chain is drawn from a study of technical replicates of blood from four donors (dated by TCRdb to between 2016 and 2019). Points on this clone: No cognate antigen has been identified for it. No much larger clone is present one base from it, and per-base qualities are unavailable.

Library construction relied on the immunoSEQ multiplex PCR assay. The clones in this table, taken by TCRdb from immuneACCESS, are in-frame only. Not every clone is retained; where verified, under half of the shortfall comes from an unresolved V gene, and the cause of the rest is unknown. The sample profile shows 70,000 to 85,000 clones; 97% of them were found once. Together, the top ten hold 0.15% to 0.2% of the sample. Trimming at the junction amounts to 10 bases on V and 9 bases on J, and the germline ends lie 16 bases apart. Its CDR3 holds 12 amino acids, cysteine through phenylalanine. Only the CDR3 portion is preserved as DNA: 36 bases, with reading frame beginning at the first base. CDR1 and CDR2, looked up from the germline V gene, are SGHVS and FQNEAQ.

The receptor chain draws on TRBV7-8 and TRBJ2-1, with no D gene named confidently. This receptor was identified in a human donor in good health. The specimen sequenced was T cells isolated from PBMCs. The CDR3 protein is CATLGEPREQFF. In nucleotides, the sequence is TGTGCCACCTTGGGCGAGCCTCGTGAGCAGTTCTTC.